The source of this T cell receptor (beta chain) is a study of tumor and adjacent non-tumor tissue in lung cancer (dated 2018 in TCRdb). About the full investigation: Patients with adenocarcinoma (about twelve), squamous cell carcinoma (2) and small cell lung cancer (1) were included in the cohort. For each patient, one tumor sample and one normal lung sample were taken, giving approximately 33 paired specimens that underwent TCRbeta CDR3 sequencing. Ages among the approximately 15 patients ranged from about 31 to 80 years, there were around ten men and 5 women, and disease was at TNM stage I to III. Bulk TCRbeta repertoires were compared between lung tumor tissue and matched distant non-tumor lung tissue obtained from about 16 lung cancer patients. In total, sequencing yielded 95 million to 150 million productive TCRbeta reads, which works out to an average of approximately 4.2 million reads per sample. What the authors observed across the whole study: Only around 14 patients were in the cohort, and the authors stated that larger samples and more detailed clinical data are needed. Tumor tissue showed significantly greater TCR diversity (inverse Simpson) than normal lung tissue (approximately 400 vs 170, P = 0.0075, Mann-Whitney U test). Significantly higher TCR diversity was found in younger patients, and higher tumor TCR diversity was associated with shorter overall and disease-free survival. The top 100 clones accounted for a significantly larger cumulative portion of the repertoire in normal lung than in tumor tissue. Peripheral blood was not sequenced, so blood TCRbeta repertoires in these lung cancer patients were not examined. Neither the sequencing platform nor unique molecular identifiers are named or mentioned anywhere in the methods.

RNA was isolated from bulk, unsorted tissue, and RNA quality was assessed with a NanoDrop ND-1000 and an Agilent 2100. The donors were newly diagnosed lung cancer patients admitted for thoracic surgery in China from August to November 2014 who had not received prior chemotherapy. Patients who had received previous radiotherapy or chemotherapy, or who had another concurrent cancer, were excluded from the study. Pieces of surgical tissue measuring roughly 1-2.2 cm3 were kept in RNAlater solution and held at -80 degrees C until needed. At least ten counts were recorded for this clonotype. Its antigen is unknown. The sample holds no much larger clone one base away, and base qualities are not on file. Library preparation used multiplex PCR. TCRdb names Illumina HiSeq 2500 as the instrument used. TCRbeta libraries were built by three rounds of nested PCR using primers (Table S4), following protocols modified from ARM-PCR. Before sequencing, PCR products in the 200-500 bp range were cut out of the gel and cleaned up using the QIAquick gel extraction kit. Per the authors' processing: Trimmomatic was used to clean the reads, FLASH merged the cleaned reads into complete CDR3 sequences, and MiTCR assigned the sequences to V(D)J germline segments. Clonal diversity was computed as the inverse Simpson's index with VDJtools. Productive reads were defined as in-frame sequences without a premature stop codon. In TCRdb, the public reads were trimmed at Q25 with fastp and aligned with MiXCR, with productive beta chains retained. Rows merge per CDR3 protein into single entries with the most common DNA and genes. TCRdb's processing, not the authors' own work, is the source of the V and J calls. This sample is represented by roughly 76,000 distinct CDR3 sequences; approximately 68% of them were singletons. The ten largest account for roughly 12% of the sample.

The sequenced material came from lung tumor tissue. The clonotype comes from a woman between 70 and 85 years old with non-small cell lung cancer.

In nucleotide form, the sequence is TGTGCCAGCAGCTGGTCAGACCTCTCTGGGGCCAACGTCCTGACTTTC. Its protein product is CASSWSDLSGANVLTF. The rearrangement combines TRBV11-2 with TRBJ2-6, with the D gene not clear enough to name. CDR1 is given as SGHAT and CDR2 as FQNNGV, both from the germline V gene. V is shortened by 4 bases, J by 0 bases, and the region joining them spans 10 bases. Counted from cysteine to phenylalanine, this CDR3 has 16 amino acids. Left in the record is the CDR3 DNA by itself, 48 bases read in frame from the first base.